Listed here are 30 T cell receptor beta chains from one sample, sequenced in a study of vaccination and CD4 T cells after COVID-19. The antigens these receptors bind are not known. The sample's treatment: roughly 10-day PBMC culture with coronavirus spike peptide pools or control peptides (ViraFEST assay). At the Johns Hopkins FTIC core, DNA taken from cultured CD4+ T cells was sequenced by way of the Oncomine TCR Beta short-read assay. TCRdb reprocessed the PCR reads via MiXCR and lists one record per CDR3 protein. The sample contains some 15,000 distinct CDR3 sequences, about 73% of which appear only once. Sequenced: CD4+ T cells from blood, cultured in vitro. All receptors derive from a human donor who had recovered from COVID-19.

The chain has TRBV12-3 or TRBV12-4 and TRBJ1-2; D is possibly TRBD1 (5 bases). V lost 11 bases, J lost 4 bases, and 14 bases lay in between. The CDR3 is 12 amino acids. The CDR3 is CASSGHLYGYTF. DNA of the CDR3: TGTGCCTCGAGTGGACACCTCTATGGCTACACCTTC.

The chain employs TRBV19 and TRBJ1-5; D gene ambiguous. Germline lookup yields CDR1 LNHDA and CDR2 SQIVND (reference sequence). The CDR3 extends over 15 amino acids. V lost 2 bases and J lost 7, with 15 bases in between. The CDR3 is CASSIQRGSHQPQHF. Written as DNA, the CDR3 is TGTGCCAGTAGTATACAGCGCGGGTCGCACCAGCCCCAGCATTTT.

This chain connects TRBV12-3 or TRBV12-4 to TRBJ2-5; 7 positions agree with TRBD1. J lost 1 base, V lost 7 bases, and 9 bases had no gene match. The CDR3 covers 15 residues. The CDR3 sequence: CASTEAGTVQETQYF. In DNA form, the CDR3 reads TGTGCCAGCACCGAAGCAGGGACAGTCCAAGAGACCCAGTACTTC.

There are a few counts of this clonotype. This chain joins TRBV19 and TRBJ1-5, with 8 bases matching TRBD1. CDR1 and CDR2 (germline): LNHDA, SQIVND (reference sequence). The J segment lost 4 bases and the V segment lost 3 bases, leaving 5 bases of the junction unmatched. The CDR3 has 15 amino acids. DNA for the CDR3: TGTGCCAGTAGTATCTTACGACAGGGGAATCAGCCCCAGCATTTT. Its translation is CASSILRQGNQPQHF.

This clonotype was counted a few times. This rearrangement joins TRBV30 to TRBJ1-6; no clear D gene. The CDR3 extends over 16 amino acids. Per the germline V gene, CDR1 is GTSNPN and CDR2 is SVGIG (reference sequence). V was trimmed by 8 bases and J by 8 bases, leaving 25 bases between them. The DNA for the CDR3 is TGTGCCCTTAAACATCTAAGGCCCCCTGGAGATTCACCCCTCCACTTT. It translates to CALKHLRPPGDSPLHF.

The CDR3 DNA sequence: TGTGCCAGCAGTCGCGCCATGGGCGGGGGGAACACCGGGGAGCTGTTTTTT. Translated, it gives CASSRAMGGGNTGELFF. The gene calls are TRBV6-1 and TRBJ2-2, with 7 bases matching TRBD2. CDR1 and CDR2 (germline): MNHNS, SASEGT. The CDR3 contains 17 residues. V was clipped by 5 bases and J by 1 base; unmatched bases: 10.

This clonotype was seen only once. The J gene is TRBJ1-1, the V gene TRBV7-2; no clear D. Trimming stripped 0 bases from V and 8 bases from J, with 7 bases between. Germline CDR1 is SGHTA and CDR2 is FQGNSA. This CDR3 has 12 residues. CDR3 DNA sequence: TGTGCCAGCAGCTTAGCAGGGTTCGAAGCTTTCTTT. Protein product: CASSLAGFEAFF.

The chain combines TRBV27 with TRBJ2-5, with 13 bases identical to TRBD2. Trimming removed 6 bases from V and 4 bases from J; junction bases left unmatched: 2. The CDR3 is made up of 14 amino acids. Germline V gene sequence: CDR1 MNHEY, CDR2 SMNVEV (reference sequence). CDR3 sequence reads: CASRRLAGGETQYF. The CDR3 DNA reads TGTGCCAGCAGGCGACTAGCGGGAGGAGAGACCCAGTACTTC.

The chain couples TRBV28 to TRBJ2-7; no clear D. V was pared by 7 bases and J by 6 bases, with 13 bases between. Germline lookup yields CDR1 MDHEN and CDR2 SYDVKM. This CDR3 is 12 amino acids long. CDR3 sequence reads: CASTPPLSEQYF. For the CDR3, the DNA is TGTGCCAGCACCCCCCCTCTTAGCGAGCAGTACTTC.

This clonotype is termed medium-sized (0.01 to 0.1%). The J gene is TRBJ2-7, the V gene TRBV7-2; 9 bases are shared with TRBD2. This CDR3 spans 15 amino acids. The germline V gene has CDR1 SGHTA and CDR2 FQGNSA. V lost 2 bases and J lost 5; bases outside the gene matches: 7. The CDR3 region has the DNA TGTGCCAGCAGCTTATTGGCGGGAGGGCGGGACGAGCAGTACTTC. This translates into CASSLLAGGRDEQYF. Full variable domain (outside the CDR3, taken from reference TRBV7-2 and TRBJ2-7): GAGVSQSPSNKVTEKGKDVELRCDPISGHTALYWYRQSLGQGLEFLIYFQGNSAPDKSGLPSDRFSAERTGGSVSTLTIQRTQQEDSAVYLCASSLLAGGRDEQYFGPGTRLTVT.

The rearrangement joins TRBV20-1 to TRBJ1-2, with TRBD1 matching 8 bases. Germline CDR1 is DFQATT and CDR2 is SNEGSKA (reference sequence). This CDR3 spans 14 amino acids. J lost 6 bases, V lost 2 bases, and 8 bases had no gene match. This CDR3 is CSARRTGQGDGYTF. The CDR3 DNA sequence: TGCAGTGCTAGACGGACAGGGCAAGGGGATGGCTACACCTTC.

The chain links TRBV20-1 to TRBJ1-5; no firm D call. This CDR3 has 13 residues. The germline CDR1 and CDR2 sequences are DFQATT and SNEGSKA (reference sequence). V lost 1 base to trimming and J lost 8 bases, with 12 bases between them. The CDR3 nucleotides read TGCAGTGCTAGAGGGGTAGGGAAGGAGCCCCAGCATTTT. Amino acid sequence: CSARGVGKEPQHF.

The chain joins TRBV5-1 to TRBJ2-4, with D possibly being TRBD2 (5 bases). The germline CDR1 and CDR2 sequences are SGHRS and YFSETQ. V was shortened by 0 bases and J by 4 bases, with 14 bases between the two germline ends. The CDR3 runs 16 residues. CDR3 amino acids: CASSLVDLTGKNIQYF. The CDR3 DNA reads TGCGCCAGCAGCTTGGTAGACCTAACGGGGAAAAACATTCAGTACTTC. Full variable domain (missing parts from reference TRBV5-1 and TRBJ2-4): KAGVTQTPRYLIKTRGQQVTLSCSPISGHRSVSWYQQTPGQGLQFLFEYFSETQRNKGNFPGRFSGRQFSNSRSEMNVSTLELGDSALYLCASSLVDLTGKNIQYFGAGTRLSVL.

The chain couples TRBV7-2 to TRBJ1-2, with unresolved D. Deletions cut 5 bases from V and 5 bases from J, with 18 bases between. This CDR3 region has 15 residues. The germline CDR1 and CDR2 sequences are SGHTA and FQGNSA. CDR3 in amino acids: CASSPAGSATYGYTF. CDR3 nucleotides: TGTGCCAGCAGCCCGGCGGGGTCGGCGACTTATGGCTACACCTTC.

This clonotype was counted between two and nine times. J is TRBJ1-6 and V is TRBV29-1; 7 nucleotides align to TRBD1. V trimming: 7 bases; J trimming: 10 bases; junction bases outside the gene matches: 10. Germline values: CDR1 SQVTM, CDR2 ANQGSEA. CDR3 length: 13 residues. The DNA of the CDR3 is TGCAGCGCACAGACAGGGTCTGGCTCACCCCTCCACTTT. Its protein is CSAQTGSGSPLHF. Based on the CDR3 plus reference TRBV29-1 and TRBJ1-6, the full variable domain is SAVISQKPSRDICQRGTSLTIQCQVDSQVTMMFWYRQQPGQSLTLIATANQGSEATYESGFVIDKFPISRPNLTFSTLTVSNMSPEDSSIYLCSAQTGSGSPLHFGNGTRLTVT.

V and J are TRBV15 and TRBJ2-1, with 13 bases identical to TRBD2. CDR1 LNHNV and CDR2 YYDKDF come from the germline V gene (reference sequence). With V trimmed by 0 bases and J by 0 bases, 2 bases remained unmatched. The CDR3 totals 18 residues. CDR3 in DNA: TGTGCCACCAGCAGAGACGGACTAGCGGGAGACTCCTACAATGAGCAGTTCTTC. This codes for CATSRDGLAGDSYNEQFF.

V is TRBV10-1 and J is TRBJ1-1; D is perhaps TRBD1 (5 bases). The CDR3 has 14 residues. Germline V gives CDR1 WNHNN, CDR2 SYGVQD (reference sequence). V shed 2 bases and J shed 8 bases, with 15 bases lying between them. CDR3 residues: CASSENRRGSEAFF. The CDR3 bases are TGCGCCAGCAGTGAGAACAGGCGAGGTTCCGAAGCTTTCTTT.

The rearrangement joins TRBV20-1 to TRBJ2-2; weak D call: TRBD2 (6 bases). V lost 4 bases and J lost 2, with 17 bases in between. The CDR3 is 16 residues long. Germline loops: CDR1 DFQATT, CDR2 SNEGSKA (reference sequence). CDR3: CSAIAPLGRNTGELFF. The CDR3 nucleotides are TGCAGTGCTATTGCCCCACTCGGGAGAAACACCGGGGAGCTGTTTTTT.

This chain connects TRBV7-3 to TRBJ2-2; no definite D call. The V end lost 3 bases, the J end lost 0 bases, and 5 bases lay between the germline ends. Per germline, CDR1 SGHTA and CDR2 FQGTGA. CDR3 length equals 14 residues. The CDR3 nucleotides are TGTGCCAGCAGCTTCGCAGCGAACACCGGGGAGCTGTTTTTT. It yields the protein CASSFAANTGELFF.

CDR3 region: CASSWGYTDTQYF. In DNA, the CDR3 is TGCGCCAGCAGCTGGGGGTACACAGATACGCAGTATTTT. The chain combines TRBV5-1 with TRBJ2-3, with D perhaps being TRBD1 or TRBD2 (5 bases each). Trimming took off 3 bases at V and 2 bases at J, with 7 bases between the two ends. The CDR3 totals 13 residues. Per the germline V gene, CDR1 is SGHRS and CDR2 is YFSETQ.

V usage is TRBV6-1 and J usage is TRBJ1-2; tentative D call: TRBD1 (6 bases). CDR1 and CDR2 (germline): MNHNS, SASEGT. Trimming took 7 bases from V and 5 from J, leaving 14 bases between them. The CDR3 is 13 residues long. CDR3 sequence (DNA): TGTGCCAGCACCAAATCGCAGGGGTATGGCTACACCTTC. This translates into CASTKSQGYGYTF.

This clonotype has only one observation. V usage is TRBV7-9 and J usage is TRBJ2-7, with 10 bases matching TRBD2. CDR1 is SEHNR, CDR2 FQNEAQ, per germline (reference sequence). V lost 1 base and J lost 6; bases outside the gene matches: 6. CDR3 length: 15 amino acids. The CDR3 reads CASSLVPSGRSEQYF. The CDR3 DNA is TGTGCCAGCAGCTTAGTCCCTAGCGGGAGATCCGAGCAGTACTTC.

V usage is TRBV2 and J usage is TRBJ2-2; no firm D call. The CDR3 runs 13 residues. Trimming left V 7 bases short and J 4 bases short, with 10 bases between. Germline CDR1 reads SNHLY; CDR2 reads FYNNEI. CDR3 in DNA: TGTGCCAGCATGGCGATCGGCACCGGGGAGCTGTTTTTT. Translating gives CASMAIGTGELFF.

The sample holds one count of this clonotype. The V gene is TRBV20-1, the J gene TRBJ2-7; 11 positions match TRBD2. The CDR3 has 14 residues. Germline CDR1 DFQATT, CDR2 SNEGSKA (reference sequence). V shed 6 bases, J shed 0 bases, and the junction held 4 bases outside the gene matches. CDR3 coding DNA: TGCAGTGCCCGCGGGACTAGCGGCTCCTACGAGCAGTACTTC. Amino acid sequence: CSARGTSGSYEQYF.

The chain has TRBV30 and TRBJ1-5, with 10 nucleotides matching TRBD1. V lost 2 bases and J lost 5; bases outside the gene matches: 3. The CDR3 runs 14 residues. Germline CDR1 GTSNPN, CDR2 SVGIG (reference sequence). This chain's CDR3 is CAWSSGQGYQPQHF. The CDR3 nucleotides are TGTGCCTGGAGTTCGGGACAGGGGTATCAGCCCCAGCATTTT.

The V call is TRBV11-3, the J call TRBJ1-2; D might be TRBD1 (6 bases). The germline V and J ends were trimmed by 3 bases and 3 bases, with 11 bases remaining between them. There are 14 residues in the CDR3. CDR1 and CDR2 (germline): SGHNT, YENEEA. CDR3 region: CASSLGGSDYGYTF. The CDR3 nucleotides are TGTGCCAGCAGCTTGGGGGGCTCGGACTATGGCTACACCTTC.

The V gene is TRBV30, the J gene TRBJ2-7, with D maybe TRBD2 (6 bases). The CDR3 loop spans 18 amino acids. The V gene's germline CDR1 is GTSNPN and CDR2 SVGIG (reference sequence). Trimming removed 1 base from V and 1 base from J, with 23 bases in between. CDR3 in amino acids: CAWSATPQAGRSSYEQYF. Written as DNA, the CDR3 is TGTGCCTGGAGTGCCACCCCCCAGGCGGGAAGGTCGTCCTACGAGCAGTACTTC. Using reference TRBV30 and TRBJ2-7 for the parts outside the CDR3, the full variable domain is SQTIHQWPATLVQPVGSPLSLECTVEGTSNPNLYWYRQAAGRGLQLLFYSVGIGQISSEVPQNLSASRPQDRQFILSSKKLLLSDSGFYLCAWSATPQAGRSSYEQYFGPGTRLTVT.

This clonotype was recorded a few times. The rearrangement links TRBV15 to TRBJ1-2; D might be TRBD1 (5 bases). Germline values: CDR1 LNHNV, CDR2 YYDKDF (reference sequence). The V gene lost 1 base and the J gene lost 8 bases, with 17 bases spanning the gap. This CDR3 comprises 15 residues. The CDR3: CATSRAGTPGDGYTF. CDR3 in DNA: TGTGCCACCAGCAGAGCCGGGACTCCGGGGGACGGCTACACCTTC.

This clonotype occurred a few times. The J gene is TRBJ1-6, the V gene TRBV20-1; TRBD1 is a possible D gene (5 bases). The ends were cut back, 3 bases at V and 14 bases at J, with 23 bases in the middle. Germline CDR1 is DFQATT and CDR2 is SNEGSKA (reference sequence). The CDR3 runs 15 residues. The CDR3: CSASRGRGLNSALHF. The DNA of the CDR3 is TGCAGTGCTAGTCGAGGAAGGGGTCTTAATTCGGCCCTCCACTTT.

For this clonotype: Germline is not matched at one junction end, which may reflect a read error. The gene calls are TRBV2 and TRBJ1-5; 7 positions match TRBD1. Germline CDR1 SNHLY, CDR2 FYNNEI. This CDR3 spans 18 amino acids. CDR3 protein: CASSKSLTPDRAGQPRHF. In nucleotides, the CDR3 is TGTGCCAGCAGCAAAAGCCTCACCCCCGACAGGGCCGGTCAGCCCCGGCATTTT.